These 32 T cell receptor beta chains originate from one sample sequenced in a study of shared clonotypes between healthy human individuals. This table comes from immunoSEQ multiplex PCR, and its TCRdb copy is limited to in-frame clones, with some not included. This repertoire shows millions of clones, roughly 95% found once; its top ten account for 0.9% to 1.3%. Naive-designated CD8 cells lacked CD45RO, were positively enriched for CCR7, and omitted terminally differentiated effector memory CD45RA+ cells. The sequencing sample was made of naive CD8+ T cells sorted from blood. Receptors originate from a man younger than 30 in good health.

The chain employs TRBV11-2 and TRBJ2-3, with TRBD2 matching 8 bases. The CDR3 totals 15 residues. V was pared by 2 bases and J by 4 bases, with 5 bases of the junction left unmatched. Germline CDR1 SGHAT, CDR2 FQNNGV. For the CDR3, the DNA is TGTGCCAGCAGCTTAACGGGGGGGACGGCAGATACGCAGTATTTT. Protein: CASSLTGGTADTQYF.

Concerning this clone: Other DNA variants within this sample encode the same CDR3. V gene TRBV5-7 combines with J gene TRBJ1-5; D might be TRBD1 (5 bases). TRBV5-7 belongs to the ORF category, with a function that is uncertain. Between the trimmed V and J ends, which lost 1 base and 6 bases, there was a span of 11 bases. This CDR3 is 14 amino acids long. DNA of the CDR3: TGTGCCAGCAGCTTGCGGCAGGGAGGTCAGCCCCAGCATTTT. Amino acids: CASSLRQGGQPQHF.

This sequence joins TRBV11-2 and TRBJ1-1; the D gene is possibly TRBD1 (5 bases). Between the trimmed V and J ends, which lost 3 bases and 0 bases, there was a span of 11 bases. CDR3 length: 15 residues. The germline V gene has CDR1 SGHAT and CDR2 FQNNGV. The CDR3 is CASSFPGGVNTEAFF. The CDR3 DNA reads TGTGCCAGCAGCTTCCCTGGGGGGGTGAACACTGAAGCTTTCTTT. The whole variable domain, filled in from reference TRBV11-2 and TRBJ1-1, reads EAGVAQSPRYKIIEKRQSVAFWCNPISGHATLYWYQQILGQGPKLLIQFQNNGVVDDSQLPKDRFSAERLKGVDSTLKIQPAKLEDSAVYLCASSFPGGVNTEAFFGQGTRLTVV.

This clone came up a few times. The identical CDR3 is also encoded by other nucleotide sequences in the sample. Written as DNA, the CDR3 is TGTGCCAGCAGCCGGGACCTTTACGAGCAGTACTTC. Protein sequence: CASSRDLYEQYF. The chain combines TRBV7-9 with TRBJ2-7; D may be TRBD1 or TRBD2 (5 bases each). V was cut by 5 bases and J by 4 bases, with 9 bases left in between. This CDR3 contains 12 residues. Germline CDR1 reads SEHNR; CDR2 reads FQNEAQ (reference sequence).

The chain is built from TRBV29-1 and TRBJ2-5, with TRBD1 identical over 9 bases. V shed 0 bases, J shed 5 bases, and the junction held 7 bases outside the gene matches. CDR3 length equals 15 residues. The V gene's germline CDR1 is SQVTM and CDR2 ANQGSEA. CDR3 bases: TGCAGCGTTGAAGATAACACAGGGGGCTGGGAGACCCAGTACTTC. The encoded protein is CSVEDNTGGWETQYF.

The V gene is TRBV4-3, the J gene TRBJ2-7; 7 nucleotides agree with TRBD2. Germline assignment: CDR1 LGHNA and CDR2 YSLEER. The CDR3 spans 15 residues. Unmatched junction bases numbered 7, after V lost 2 bases and J lost 3 bases. CDR3 coding DNA: TGCGCCAGCAGCCAACAAGCGGGATCAGGCTACGAGCAGTACTTC. Translated, it gives CASSQQAGSGYEQYF.

The chain is built from TRBV29-1 and TRBJ2-7; possible D gene TRBD1, 5 bases. The length of the CDR3 is 12 residues. Germline V gene sequence: CDR1 SQVTM, CDR2 ANQGSEA. Trimming stripped 8 bases from V and 0 bases from J, with 11 bases between. The CDR3 DNA sequence: TGCAGCATAGTGGACATCTCCTACGAGCAGTACTTC. The encoded protein is CSIVDISYEQYF.

The CDR3 DNA reads as TGTGCCAGCAGCCCCCGGGACATCCTACTCGGGGAGCTGTTTTTT. Translation: CASSPRDILLGELFF. V usage is TRBV7-9 and J usage is TRBJ2-2; possibly TRBD1 for D (6 bases). Trimming removed 5 bases from V and 7 bases from J, with 17 bases in between. The CDR3 is 15 amino acids. In germline, CDR1 is SEHNR, CDR2 FQNEAQ (reference sequence). Filled out from reference TRBV7-9 and TRBJ2-2, the complete variable domain reads DTGVSQNPRHKITKRGQNVTFRCDPISEHNRLYWYRQTLGQGPEFLTYFQNEAQLEKSRLLSDRFSAERPKGSFSTLEIQRTEQGDSAMYLCASSPRDILLGELFFGEGSRLTVL.

This chain connects TRBV4-1 to TRBJ2-7, with D maybe TRBD2 (6 bases). The CDR3 is made up of 16 amino acids. Germline CDR1 and CDR2: MGHRA and YSYEKL. V was shortened by 1 base and J by 2 bases, with 15 bases between the two germline ends. The CDR3 region is CASSQVPGTLTYEQYF. The CDR3 nucleotides are TGCGCCAGCAGCCAAGTGCCTGGGACTTTAACCTACGAGCAGTACTTC.

The chain uses TRBV4-3 and TRBJ1-1, with D tentatively TRBD1 (5 bases). V was clipped by 8 bases and J by 0 bases, with 10 bases between them. The CDR3 has 13 amino acids. The V gene's germline CDR1 is LGHNA and CDR2 YSLEER. The DNA for the CDR3 is TGCGCCAGCCGGGGGGATATGAACACTGAAGCTTTCTTT. Residues: CASRGDMNTEAFF.

The V and J genes are TRBV19 and TRBJ1-2, with TRBD1 matching 7 bases. The CDR3 is 13 residues long. Losses at the gene ends were 6 bases for V and 1 base for J; bases not matched to a gene: 2. Germline V gene sequence: CDR1 LNHDA, CDR2 SQIVND (reference sequence). In nucleotides, the CDR3 is TGTGCCAGTAGGCGACAGGGTAACTATGGCTACACCTTC. Its protein is CASRRQGNYGYTF.

This chain links TRBV10-2 with TRBJ2-7, with TRBD2 matching 11 bases. CDR1 is WSHSY, CDR2 SAAADI, per germline. Trimming removed 6 bases from V and 12 bases from J; junction bases left unmatched: 10. This CDR3 is built from 13 residues. The CDR3 protein is CASSMTSGVGLYF. DNA for the CDR3: TGCGCCAGCAGCATGACTAGCGGGGTGGGCCTGTACTTC.

The chain couples TRBV6-4 to TRBJ2-7; TRBD1 matches 8 bases. Germline lookup yields CDR1 MRHNA and CDR2 SNTAGT. The CDR3 totals 12 residues. J was trimmed by 3 bases and V by 9 bases; bases with no gene match: 4. The CDR3 is CARPGQGYEQYF. The CDR3 coding sequence is TGTGCCAGACCTGGACAGGGCTACGAGCAGTACTTC.

The chain employs TRBV9 and TRBJ1-1, with TRBD1 matching over 7 bases. Germline V CDR1 and CDR2: SGDLS, YYNGEE. V trimming: 0 bases; J trimming: 8 bases; junction bases outside the gene matches: 7. This CDR3 spans 14 amino acids. The CDR3 bases are TGTGCCAGCAGCGTAGTTGAGAGGGGGCGGGAAGCTTTCTTT. It encodes CASSVVERGREAFF.

The rearrangement joins TRBV7-9 to TRBJ1-1, with a tentative D call TRBD1 (6 bases). Germline CDR1 and CDR2: SEHNR and FQNEAQ (reference sequence). CDR3 size: 17 residues. Trimming cost V 5 bases and J 1 base, with 20 bases left between them. DNA for the CDR3: TGTGCCAGCAGCCCAGGACAGACAGAGATGGAGAACACTGAAGCTTTCTTT. Translating it yields CASSPGQTEMENTEAFF.

The V gene is TRBV11-2, the J gene TRBJ1-1, with D unclear. This CDR3 spans 13 amino acids. V shed 5 bases and J shed 6 bases, with 13 bases lying between them. CDR1 SGHAT and CDR2 FQNNGV come from the germline V gene. The CDR3 is CASSPGAGAEAFF. Here the CDR3 DNA reads TGTGCCAGCAGCCCGGGAGCCGGGGCTGAAGCTTTCTTT.

The chain recombines TRBV15 with TRBJ2-7, with unresolved D. Germline V lookup: CDR1 LNHNV, CDR2 YYDKDF (reference sequence). Trimming stripped 5 bases from V and 0 bases from J, with 11 bases between. The CDR3 runs to 14 residues. The CDR3 loop is CATSGPRSSYEQYF. Here the CDR3 DNA reads TGTGCCACCAGCGGCCCCAGGAGCTCCTACGAGCAGTACTTC.

The rearrangement joins TRBV5-1 to TRBJ1-6, with 9 bases aligning to TRBD1. The CDR3 totals 15 residues. The ends lost 4 bases at V and 8 bases at J; junction bases unmatched: 7. From germline, CDR1 is SGHRS and CDR2 YFSETQ. CDR3 DNA sequence: TGCGCCAGCAGCACCTATACAGGGGGCTATTCACCCCTCCACTTT. Translating it yields CASSTYTGGYSPLHF. The complete variable domain, with remaining parts taken from reference TRBV5-1 and TRBJ1-6, reads KAGVTQTPRYLIKTRGQQVTLSCSPISGHRSVSWYQQTPGQGLQFLFEYFSETQRNKGNFPGRFSGRQFSNSRSEMNVSTLELGDSALYLCASSTYTGGYSPLHFGNGTRLTVT.

The J gene is TRBJ1-3, the V gene TRBV5-4; D is possibly TRBD1 (6 bases). Between the trimmed V and J ends, which lost 2 bases and 4 bases, there was a span of 7 bases. Germline CDR1 SGHNT, CDR2 YYREEE (reference sequence). The CDR3 runs to 13 residues. For the CDR3, the DNA is TGTGCCAGCAGCTTACAGGGCGGAAACACCATATATTTT. Residues: CASSLQGGNTIYF. Combining the CDR3 with reference TRBV5-4 and TRBJ1-3 gives the whole variable domain ETGVTQSPTHLIKTRGQQVTLRCSSQSGHNTVSWYQQALGQGPQFIFQYYREEENGRGNFPPRFSGLQFPNYSSELNVNALELDDSALYLCASSLQGGNTIYFGEGSWLTVV.

The gene calls are TRBV2 and TRBJ2-7; D may be TRBD2 (6 bases). Germline V lookup: CDR1 SNHLY, CDR2 FYNNEI. There are 13 residues in the CDR3. Trimming removed 3 bases from V and 5 bases from J, with 11 bases in between. The CDR3 is CASSDTGVHEQYF. The CDR3 nucleotides are TGTGCCAGCAGTGACACGGGGGTCCACGAGCAGTACTTC.

This sequence joins TRBV4-1 and TRBJ2-7, with TRBD1 identical over 7 bases. This CDR3 is 14 amino acids long. The J segment lost 6 bases and the V segment lost 5 bases, leaving 10 bases of the junction unmatched. The germline CDR1 and CDR2 sequences are MGHRA and YSYEKL. CDR3 in amino acids: CASSGSQGISEQYF. The CDR3, as DNA: TGCGCCAGCAGCGGGTCACAGGGGATTAGCGAGCAGTACTTC.

V is TRBV2 and J is TRBJ2-3, with 13 bases fitting TRBD2. The CDR3 runs 17 residues. Germline V lookup: CDR1 SNHLY, CDR2 FYNNEI. With V trimmed by 7 bases and J by 0 bases, 7 bases remained unmatched. The CDR3 DNA follows: TGTGCCAGCAAGGAACTAGCGGGAGGGTCTAGCACAGATACGCAGTATTTT. It codes for CASKELAGGSSTDTQYF.

The chain employs TRBV6-5 and TRBJ1-4; D is uncertain. The CDR3 runs 14 residues. Trimming took off 8 bases at V and 8 bases at J, with 18 bases between the two ends. Germline loops: CDR1 MNHEY, CDR2 SVGAGI. The CDR3 DNA is TGTGCCAGCGGCCTTGGGGAGGGAATCGAAAAACTGTTTTTT. This encodes CASGLGEGIEKLFF.

Concerning this clone: This specimen includes other DNA sequences encoding the same CDR3. CDR3 residues: CASSSTSGGTDTQYF. CDR3 DNA: TGTGCCAGCAGCTCAACTAGCGGGGGCACAGATACGCAGTATTTT. The rearrangement joins TRBV7-9 to TRBJ2-3; 10 bases are a match to TRBD2. V shed 4 bases and J 1 base; nucleotides not matched to a gene: 2. Germline CDR1 SEHNR, CDR2 FQNEAQ (reference sequence). This CDR3 is 15 amino acids long.

The V call is TRBV6-6, the J call TRBJ2-7; a possible D gene is TRBD2 (5 bases). Per the germline V gene, CDR1 is MNHNY and CDR2 is SVGAGI (reference sequence). The length of the CDR3 is 12 residues. The ends were cut back, 6 bases at V and 3 bases at J, with 9 bases in the middle. CDR3 region: CASSKADYEQYF. The CDR3 nucleotides read TGTGCCAGCAGCAAAGCGGACTACGAGCAGTACTTC.

The chain is built from TRBV6-1 and TRBJ2-7; a weak D match, TRBD2 (5 bases). V gave up 1 base and J gave up 4 bases, with 14 bases separating them. CDR3 length equals 15 residues. Germline values: CDR1 MNHNS, CDR2 SASEGT. The DNA for the CDR3 is TGTGCCAGCAGTGAAGGCAAGGAGGCCGTTTACGAGCAGTACTTC. Protein: CASSEGKEAVYEQYF.

The rearrangement links TRBV5-5 to TRBJ2-1; 7 bases are a match to TRBD1. Unmatched junction bases numbered 6, after V lost 5 bases and J lost 4 bases. Per germline, CDR1 SGHKS and CDR2 YYEKEE (reference sequence). The CDR3 is 14 amino acids. CDR3: CASSYRGKYNEQFF. In DNA form, the CDR3 reads TGTGCCAGCAGTTACAGGGGAAAGTACAATGAGCAGTTCTTC.

V usage is TRBV13 and J usage is TRBJ2-7; D may be TRBD2 (6 bases). Trimming stripped 5 bases from V and 7 bases from J, with 15 bases between. The CDR3 loop spans 13 amino acids. CDR1 and CDR2 from the germline V gene are PRHDT and FYEKMQ (reference sequence). This CDR3 reads CASSPRERKEQYF. The CDR3 nucleotides are TGTGCCAGCAGCCCCCGGGAGAGGAAGGAGCAGTACTTC.

With regard to this clone: Other DNA sequences of this sample code for an identical CDR3. The V call is TRBV7-9, the J call TRBJ2-1; D not resolved. In germline, CDR1 is SEHNR, CDR2 FQNEAQ (reference sequence). V lost 0 bases and J lost 4, with 7 bases in between. The CDR3 sequence is 14 residues long. Here the CDR3 reads CASSLATLYNEQFF. As DNA, the CDR3 is TGTGCCAGCAGCTTAGCAACACTTTACAATGAGCAGTTCTTC.

The chain employs TRBV28 and TRBJ1-4, with D unresolved. Germline-derived CDR1 and CDR2 are MDHEN and SYDVKM. The CDR3 has 15 residues. V was shortened by 1 base and J by 8 bases, with 14 bases between the two germline ends. In DNA form, the CDR3 reads TGTGCCAGCAGTTTATTGGGAAATACCGGGGAAAAACTGTTTTTT. Its translation is CASSLLGNTGEKLFF. Using reference TRBV28 and TRBJ1-4 for the parts outside the CDR3, the full variable domain is DVKVTQSSRYLVKRTGEKVFLECVQDMDHENMFWYRQDPGLGLRLIYFSYDVKMKEKGDIPEGYSVSREKKERFSLILESASTNQTSMYLCASSLLGNTGEKLFFGSGTQLSVL.

The V and J genes are TRBV28 and TRBJ2-7; 10 bases fit TRBD2. After removal of 2 bases from V and 2 bases from J, the junction contained 3 bases not matched to a gene. The CDR3 spans 15 residues. Germline V gene sequence: CDR1 MDHEN, CDR2 SYDVKM. Here the CDR3 DNA reads TGTGCCAGCAGTTTACGGCTAGCGGGGGCCTACGAGCAGTACTTC. Translation: CASSLRLAGAYEQYF.

V and J are TRBV23-1 and TRBJ2-7; 14 bases fit TRBD2. TRBV23-1 is marked as an open reading frame, function uncertain. J gave up 5 bases and V 3 bases, and 15 bases lay outside the gene matches. The CDR3 has 19 amino acids. CDR3 amino acids: CASSQGTSGSRVKKDEQYF. CDR3 DNA sequence: TGCGCCAGCAGTCAGGGGACTAGCGGGAGTCGGGTAAAGAAGGACGAGCAGTACTTC.